This TCR beta chain was sequenced for a study of tumor and adjacent non-tumor tissue in lung cancer. Whole-study context: The cohort had 12 adenocarcinoma, a couple of squamous cell and 1 small cell patients. Stage I to III disease affected roughly ten men and about five women aged about 30 to 85. Study-level results: Tumor TCR diversity, when higher, was linked to shorter survival. Tumor tissue had significantly higher TCR diversity than normal lung.

Concerning this clonotype: Its antigen remains unidentified.

TCRbeta libraries were built with three rounds of nested PCR, modified from ARM-PCR. TCRdb analysed the multiplex PCR reads with MiXCR anew, one entry per CDR3 protein. The sample carries 100,000 to 150,000 distinct CDR3 sequences, approximately 66% recorded once. RNA was extracted from bulk tissue without any cell sorting. Germline assignment: CDR1 MGHRA and CDR2 YSYEKL. The CDR3 extends over 15 amino acids. The specimen was lung tumor tissue. The clonotype was recovered from a man aged 25 to 45 with non-small cell lung cancer. The V call is TRBV4-1, the J call TRBJ1-1; TRBD1 matches at 7 bases. DNA of the CDR3: TGCACCGGCAGAGAACTGACAGGGCCGAACACTGAAGCTTTCTTT. Its translation is CTGRELTGPNTEAFF.